Included here is one T cell receptor beta chain sequence, with context. The antigen it binds to is not known. Per-base quality was not reported, and no clone a single base away is much larger than it. From a lookup of the germline V gene (reference sequence), CDR1 and CDR2 are LNHDA and SQIVND. From the cysteine through the phenylalanine, the CDR3 covers 14 amino acids. Only the CDR3 DNA stays, 42 bases, in frame from base 1. At the junction V is shortened by 5 bases and J by 5 bases, with 13 bases in between. The data are from a study of blood T cell repertoires in COVID-19 (TCRdb year 2020). For the wider study: Collaborator samples came from the United States, Italy and Spain and covered acute and convalescent phases of COVID-19. The prospective study material was composed of cDNA or gDNA derived from T cells, B-cell-depleted T cells, or PBMCs. The dataset comprised deeply sampled blood TCRbeta repertoires from subjects exposed to, actively infected with, or recovered from COVID-19. The repertoires were released in a freely available public database intended as a resource for research on the immune response to SARS-CoV-2. Samples were obtained from the ongoing ImmuneRACE study (first 160 participants) and from 1,254 subjects provided by 6 global collaborators. A de-identified subject ID, COVID-19 status, age in years and sex were almost always included in the sample metadata. Where available, HLA class I and class II types were obtained from metadata supplied by the sample provider rather than from assay-based typing.

Participants in the prospective study were aged roughly 18 to 89 years, lived in about two dozen United States geographic areas, and enrolled through a virtual design. In the prospective study, participants were assigned to cohorts based on the clinical history participants reported in a screening survey and a study questionnaire. Recovered participants in ImmuneRACE Cohort 3 were defined as having two consecutive negative NP/OP PCR tests, clearance from a healthcare professional, or resolution of symptoms. Each participant in the prospective study had whole blood, serum and a nasopharyngeal or oropharyngeal swab collected by mobile phlebotomists. Participants in the prospective study had the option to provide additional blood draws and questionnaires over a roughly two-month period. Before DNA extraction, prospective study blood samples were shipped either frozen or at room temperature. Points the paper makes about the study in general: The amount of clinical and demographic metadata varied by source and participant and was provided uncurated.

The immunoSEQ Assay, a bias-controlled multiplex PCR, was used to amplify TCRbeta CDR3 regions from genomic DNA. The original methods were these. Nucleated cell counts per sample were estimated from amplification of reference gene primers within the assay. To quantify the absolute abundance of each unique TCRbeta CDR3 rearrangement, sequence reads were collapsed and filtered. For each sample, productive Simpson clonality was calculated as the square root of Simpson's diversity index across productive rearrangements. This is the immuneACCESS table as TCRdb keeps it, with only in-frame sequences that have V and J called. A part of the clones is gone; compared with another copy, unresolved V genes explain less than half, and the rest is unexplained. Clonal size and the V and J genes are those of that table, whereas D and trimming came from the DNA. Across this sample there are fewer than 200,000 clones, with roughly four fifths seen only once. More than 5.5% of the sample comes from the top ten.

The sequence joins TRBV19 to TRBJ2-1; possibly the D gene is TRBD1, per 6 matching bases. The origin of this receptor is a man between 50 and 59 years old who had recovered from COVID-19. Material for sequencing was PBMCs or T cells enriched from blood (not recorded which). The DNA sequence is TGTGCCAGTAGTGTGGACAGAGCCCACAATGAGCAGTTCTTC. This translates into CASSVDRAHNEQFF.